A selection of T cell receptor beta chains follows, all from one sample in a study of CD8+ T cells in alopecia areata. Here immunoSEQ multiplex PCR was the method, and the copy in TCRdb shows in-frame clones only, minus some. The sample has under 300,000 clones, 60% seen once. The specimen was CD4+ T cells sorted from blood, collected at approximately week 51, from a patient treated with tofacitinib. The receptor set was obtained from a human donor with alopecia areata. CDR3s include the opening cysteine and the closing phenylalanine or tryptophan. A D gene is named only where the DNA matches it firmly. Not every row has a clone size; where given, it reads once, few, many or a size class.

TGCAGCGTCCAGCGGACTGGGACGGCATACAATGAGCAGTTCTTC	CSVQRTGTAYNEQFF	-	TRBJ2-1	-	TRBV29-1
TGCGCCAGCAGCAATCCGACAGGAGCGAACACTGAAGCTTTCTTT	CASSNPTGANTEAFF	-	TRBJ1-1	-	TRBV4-1
TGTGCCAGCAGTGGGAATGTCGGGGGTACGCAGTATTTT	CASSGNVGGTQYF	-	TRBJ2-3	few	TRBV25-1
TGTGCCAGCAGTGCTGTTACGGGGCAGCAGTACTTC	CASSAVTGQQYF	-	TRBJ2-7	-	TRBV25-1
TGTGCCAGCACCACGACAGGGATCCTGTTTTTT	CASTTTGILFF	TRBD1	TRBJ1-4	-	TRBV7-2
TGTGCCTGGAGTGTACCAAGGACAGGGGGGAGGCGTGCTTTCTTT	CAWSVPRTGGRRAFF	TRBD1	TRBJ1-1	-	TRBV30
TGCAGCGTTGAAGGGGGACAGGGGGCGGATGAGCAGTTCTTC	CSVEGGQGADEQFF	TRBD1	TRBJ2-1	few	TRBV29-1
TGTGCCAGCAGCTTTCACAGGGGAATAAGGGCTGCCTACACCTTC	CASSFHRGIRAAYTF	TRBD1	TRBJ1-2	few	TRBV5-5
TGTGCCAGCAGCTCGGGAACCAGGGGCGGAGATACGCAGTATTTT	CASSSGTRGGDTQYF	-	TRBJ2-3	-	TRBV5-4
TGCAGCGTTGAAGATCCGATTCGGGGAGATCAGCCCCAGCATTTT	CSVEDPIRGDQPQHF	-	TRBJ1-5	once	TRBV29-1
TGCGCCAGCAGCCAAGGGGGTCTACAGAATGAAAAACTGTTTTTT	CASSQGGLQNEKLFF	-	TRBJ1-4	-	TRBV4-1
TGTGCCAGCAGCGCGTCCCTCTACGAGCAGTACTTC	CASSASLYEQYF	-	TRBJ2-7	-	TRBV7-2
TGTGCCAGCAGCGCTGTGTCGGGGGGCTCGTATGAGCAGTTCTTC	CASSAVSGGSYEQFF	-	TRBJ2-1	-	TRBV9
TGCGCCAGCAGCTTGGTAGCGGGGAGCACAGATACGCAGTATTTT	CASSLVAGSTDTQYF	TRBD2	TRBJ2-3	-	TRBV5-1
TGTGCCAGCAGCGACAGGGGGCCCACAGATACGCAGTATTTT	CASSDRGPTDTQYF	TRBD1	TRBJ2-3	-	TRBV6-1
TGTGCCAGCAGCTTAGTGGTCGCAGTTAATTCACCCCTCCACTTT	CASSLVVAVNSPLHF	-	TRBJ1-6	-	TRBV7-9
TGCGCCAGCAGCCCTGACACCTACGAGCAGTACTTC	CASSPDTYEQYF	-	TRBJ2-7	once	TRBV5-1
TGCAGCGTTGCGGACTACTCGAACACCGGGGAGCTGTTTTTT	CSVADYSNTGELFF	-	TRBJ2-2	few	TRBV29-1
TGTGCCAGTAGTATAGGGCCGGAGGGTGGCATTCAGTACTTC	CASSIGPEGGIQYF	-	TRBJ2-4	-	TRBV19
TGCAGCGTCAGGACAGGGGAAGATGAAAAACTGTTTTTT	CSVRTGEDEKLFF	TRBD1	TRBJ1-4	-	TRBV29-1
TGTGCCAGCAGTTTAGGGGCTAGCGGGGTCCACGAGCAGTACTTC	CASSLGASGVHEQYF	TRBD2	TRBJ2-7	-	TRBV27
TGCGCCAGCAGCTTGGCCCCTAGGGACAGCCCAATAGGTCAGCCCCAGCATTTT	CASSLAPRDSPIGQPQHF	TRBD1	TRBJ1-5	-	TRBV5-1
TGTGCCAGCTCAAGGTCAGGGGTACCCGAGCAGTTCTTC	CASSRSGVPEQFF	-	TRBJ2-1	many	TRBV18
TGTGCCTGGAGTACCGGGACAGGGTTCTATGGCTACACCTTC	CAWSTGTGFYGYTF	TRBD1	TRBJ1-2	-	TRBV30
TGCGCCAGCAGCTTGGCCCAACAGGGCTACGAGCAGTACTTC	CASSLAQQGYEQYF	-	TRBJ2-7	-	TRBV5-1
TGCGCCAGCAGCTTGCGTACGGCGAACACTGAAGCTTTCTTT	CASSLRTANTEAFF	-	TRBJ1-1	few	TRBV5-1
TGTGCCAGCAGTGAAAGGAACAGGGGAAGATCCTACGAGCAGTACTTC	CASSERNRGRSYEQYF	TRBD1	TRBJ2-7	-	TRBV25-1
TGCGCCAGCAGCTCCCTCGCTGAGCAGTTCTTC	CASSSLAEQFF	-	TRBJ2-1	-	TRBV5-1
TGTGCCAGCAGCTTAGCCCGTGGGCACAATCAGCCCCAGCATTTT	CASSLARGHNQPQHF	-	TRBJ1-5	once	TRBV7-2
TGTGCCTGGAGTCTTACTCAGGGTGAAGCTTTCTTT	CAWSLTQGEAFF	-	TRBJ1-1	-	TRBV30
TGTGCCAGCATGGCGCTGGGGGCCACAGATACGCAGTATTTT	CASMALGATDTQYF	-	TRBJ2-3	few	TRBV7-9
TGCGCCAGCAGCCACCGAGTTTCTGGGGATGGCTACACCTTC	CASSHRVSGDGYTF	-	TRBJ1-2	-	TRBV4-1
TGCGCCAGCAGCCGAGGGACAGGGGCTTATGGGGCCAACGTCCTGACTTTC	CASSRGTGAYGANVLTF	TRBD1	TRBJ2-6	few	TRBV4-1
TGCGCCAGCAGCCAAGATTGGGGACATGAAGCTTTCTTT	CASSQDWGHEAFF	-	TRBJ1-1	-	TRBV4-3
TGCAGCGCGTCCACAGTTATGAACACTGAAGCTTTCTTT	CSASTVMNTEAFF	-	TRBJ1-1	few	TRBV29-1
TGCGCCAGCAGCTTGGACGGGTTACCTCAAGAGACCCAGTACTTC	CASSLDGLPQETQYF	-	TRBJ2-5	-	TRBV5-1
TGTGCCAGCAGTGGGAATAGCAATCAGCCCCAGCATTTT	CASSGNSNQPQHF	-	TRBJ1-5	-	TRBV6-5
TGTGCCACCAGCAGAGATAAGGACAGGGTTGTTTCACCCCTCCACTTT	CATSRDKDRVVSPLHF	TRBD1	TRBJ1-6	-	TRBV15
TGCAGCTATGACGGGGCTAGCGGGGGAGATACGCAGTATTTT	CSYDGASGGDTQYF	TRBD2	TRBJ2-3	-	TRBV29-1
TGTGCCAGCAGCCCTAGTTTTATGGGGGGAAGCTCCTACGAGCAGTACTTC	CASSPSFMGGSSYEQYF	-	TRBJ2-7	-	TRBV13
TGCGCCAGCAGCCAACCTCCGGGACCGGCCTTCTATGGCTACACCTTC	CASSQPPGPAFYGYTF	-	TRBJ1-2	-	TRBV4-1
TGTGCCAGCAGTACCCGGAGTTCTGGAAACACCATATATTTT	CASSTRSSGNTIYF	-	TRBJ1-3	-	TRBV27
TGTGCCTGGACAGACAGAGAGACCCAGTACTTC	CAWTDRETQYF	-	TRBJ2-5	-	TRBV30
TGTGCCAGCAGCTTAGATCCTCCGAGGCCCTTTAACTATGGCTACACCTTC	CASSLDPPRPFNYGYTF	-	TRBJ1-2	few	TRBV7-9
TGCAGCGTCACCGGACAGGGCTACGAGCAGTACTTC	CSVTGQGYEQYF	TRBD1	TRBJ2-7	-	TRBV29-1
TGTGCCAGCAGTCTAGTTCCGGACAGCACCGGGGAGCTGTTTTTT	CASSLVPDSTGELFF	-	TRBJ2-2	-	TRBV6-6
TGTGCCAGCAAGATTGGGACAGGGGGCAACGAGCAGTACTTC	CASKIGTGGNEQYF	TRBD1	TRBJ2-7	few	TRBV2